The entry that follows covers one T cell receptor (beta chain) sequence. The specificity of this receptor is unknown. Base-call qualities are not available, and no considerably larger clone is one nucleotide away. The sample originates from a study of persistence of HIV-infected CD4 T cells (dated by TCRdb to the early 2020s). Background on the whole study: Suppressive ART had been received by participants for a median of roughly eight years. Anti-CD3/anti-CD28 stimulation activated a higher proportion of cells, with a lower memory fraction, than antigen stimulation. The clonality of all cells in each sorted population was assessed by TCRbeta sequencing, whereas the clonality of infected cells was assessed by proviral sequencing. The study isolated CMV- and HIV-1 Gag-responding CD4+ T cells from ART-treated individuals to examine antigen-driven clonal expansion of HIV-1-infected cells. Peripheral blood samples of up to roughly 200 mL were collected at multiple time points, except for a couple of participants, who underwent leukapheresis at a single time point. In the cross-participant TCR cluster analysis, fewer than 10 participants were included for CMV and 7 participants were included for Gag. What the authors observed across the whole study: Because the TCR analyses were done in bulk, restricting them to just the rare CMV-responding cells that actually carried HIV-1 proviruses was not possible. TCR oligoclonality correlated with proviral oligoclonality within the same sorted populations. Degenerate expanded CDR3beta sequences were enriched in antigen-responding cells, suggesting convergent selection of CD4+ responses to CMV and Gag. Significantly lower TCRbeta richness was observed in CMV- and Gag-responding cells than in anti-CD3/anti-CD28-responding cells, and higher oligoclonality was observed in CMV-responding cells than in CD3/CD28-stimulated and Gag-responding cells. Few individuals were included in the study, and only a limited range of antigens was tested.

The immunoSEQ hsTCRB assay version 4 in survey mode was used to sequence TCRbeta repertoires from genomic DNA. For TCRbeta sequencing, genomic DNA was diluted to roughly 10 ng/uL, and up to about 1 ug was used per sample. Per the source publication's procedure: Analysis of the TCRbeta data was done in ImmunoSeq Analyzer 3.0, and diversity was computed on productive nucleotide rearrangements. Using the Immunarch R package, lower-bound TCR diversity was estimated with the improved Chao index and clonality was estimated with the Gini coefficient. When different nucleotide rearrangements encoded the same CDR3beta amino acid sequence, each rearrangement was treated as a distinct clonotype. Differential abundance analysis identified TCRbeta sequences significantly enriched in antigen-responding cells relative to anti-CD3/anti-CD28-activated cells. GLIPH2 clustered TCRs by predicted peptide-MHC specificity, both within individual participants and across merged participant data sets. TCRdb stores this immuneACCESS table with in-frame sequences only. Part of the clones is absent; in the studies checked, under half of the shortfall reflects unresolved V genes, and no reason is known for the rest. The V and J calls and clone size are taken from that table; D and trimming were inferred from the DNA. The sample contains 35,000 to 50,000 clones, roughly nine tenths of them found a single time. The ten largest clones represent around 2% of the sample.

According to the study, the label for this sample's treatment or condition signals: suppressive antiretroviral therapy. As a nonspecific positive control representing the CD4+ T cell repertoire, cells were stimulated with anti-CD3/anti-CD28 magnetic beads. Sorting of responding CD4+ T cells was based on upregulation of both CD40 ligand and CD69. Participants were HIV-1-infected adults who started suppressive ART during chronic infection. For at least 4 years, participants had undetectable plasma HIV-1 RNA, below 50 copies/mL. To be included, participants needed a CD4+ T cell count above 400 cells/uL and a positive CMV serology. Before stimulation, PBMCs were isolated using density centrifugation and then depleted of CD8+ T cells. For 15 to 20 hours, the CD8-depleted PBMCs were stimulated with anti-CD28/CD49d costimulation, a CD40-blocking antibody, and enfuvirtide to prevent new infections. Cells were sorted on a Beckman Coulter MoFlo Legacy or XDP sorter, with propidium iodide excluding dead cells. Genomic DNA was extracted with the QIAamp DNA Mini Kit for samples above one million cells, otherwise with the Quick-DNA Microprep Kit.

The specimen was CD4+ T cells sorted from PBMCs after roughly 19-hour stimulation, collected from a patient who received antiretroviral therapy. What this sample's cell subset or site label stands for: CD40L+CD69+ CD4 T cells responding to anti-CD3/anti-CD28 beads, representing the overall repertoire. This sequence was found in an adult man with HIV who was CMV-seropositive.

DNA sequence: TGTGCCAGCACTAGACGGACCCCCAGGGGTCAGCCCCAGCATTTT. The encoded protein is CASTRRTPRGQPQHF. This sequence uses TRBV9 and TRBJ1-5; the D region possibly corresponds to TRBD1 (6 bases align). The germline ends are 19 bases apart after V is trimmed by 6 bases and J by 6 bases. Measured from the cysteine to the phenylalanine, the CDR3 is 15 residues long. The entry retains the CDR3 DNA only, 45 bases that are in frame from base 1. From the germline V gene, CDR1 is SGDLS and CDR2 is YYNGEE.